Listed below are T cell receptor beta chains from one sample, sequenced in a study of regulatory T cells in long-lasting Graves disease. TCRdb re-analysed the multiplex PCR reads in MiXCR, keeping a single row per CDR3 protein. The data contain about 330,000 distinct CDR3 sequences, under 20% of them singletons. This sample was shared with a second study, whose subject was T cells in Graves' hyperthyroidism and ophthalmopathy.

This material consisted of peripheral blood mononuclear cells (PBMCs), taken at new diagnosis, from a patient treated with antithyroid drugs. These receptors all stem from a woman under 30 with Graves disease. CDR3s include the opening cysteine and the closing phenylalanine or tryptophan. Fields, in order: V gene, D gene, clone size, J gene, CDR3 DNA, CDR3 protein. D genes are given only for firm matches. Size is stated for part of the rows, as once, few or many counts, or as a class when the clone is expanded.

v_call: TRBV6-1; d_call: .; clone_size: .; j_call: TRBJ2-1; cdr3_nt: TGTGCCAGCAGGGATGATAGGGCAGGACGATACAATGAGCAGTTCTTC; cdr3_aa: CASRDDRAGRYNEQFF
v_call: TRBV5-1; d_call: .; clone_size: many; j_call: TRBJ2-1; cdr3_nt: TGCGCCAGCAGCTTAGACGGGACGACAGGATACAATGAGCAGTTCTTC; cdr3_aa: CASSLDGTTGYNEQFF
v_call: TRBV28; d_call: TRBD2; clone_size: many; j_call: TRBJ2-1; cdr3_nt: TGTGCCAGCAGTAGCGGGGGGGGTAATGGCAATGAGCAGTTCTTC; cdr3_aa: CASSSGGGNGNEQFF
v_call: TRBV12-3/TRBV12-4; d_call: TRBD1; clone_size: many; j_call: TRBJ1-1; cdr3_nt: TGTGCCAGCAGTTTCACGACAGGGGGGAACACTGAAGCTTTCTTT; cdr3_aa: CASSFTTGGNTEAFF
v_call: TRBV11-2; d_call: .; clone_size: many; j_call: TRBJ1-1; cdr3_nt: TGTGCCAGCAGCTTAGGTTTGCGGGGTTCGAACCGGGACACTGAAGCTTTCTTT; cdr3_aa: CASSLGLRGSNRDTEAFF
v_call: TRBV2; d_call: TRBD1; clone_size: .; j_call: TRBJ2-6; cdr3_nt: TGTGCCAGCAGGAGCGGACAGGGGAGATTCTCTGGGGCCAACGTCCTGACTTTC; cdr3_aa: CASRSGQGRFSGANVLTF
v_call: TRBV5-1; d_call: .; clone_size: .; j_call: TRBJ1-1; cdr3_nt: TGCGCCAGCAGCCTAGGACAGTTGAGCACTGAAGCTTTCTTT; cdr3_aa: CASSLGQLSTEAFF
v_call: TRBV9; d_call: .; clone_size: few; j_call: TRBJ1-1; cdr3_nt: TGTGCCAGCAGCGAAGACGGGACAAGCGACACTGAAGCTTTCTTT; cdr3_aa: CASSEDGTSDTEAFF
v_call: TRBV9; d_call: .; clone_size: .; j_call: TRBJ1-2; cdr3_nt: TGTGCCAGCAGCGTAGAGGACTCCCACTATGGCTACACCTTC; cdr3_aa: CASSVEDSHYGYTF
v_call: TRBV28; d_call: .; clone_size: many; j_call: TRBJ1-1; cdr3_nt: TGTGCCGCAAGGATGAACACTGAAGCTTTCTTT; cdr3_aa: CAARMNTEAFF
v_call: TRBV28; d_call: TRBD2; clone_size: .; j_call: TRBJ2-5; cdr3_nt: TGTGCCAGCAGCCGGCGGGGGGGGCCCCAAGAGACCCAGTACTTC; cdr3_aa: CASSRRGGPQETQYF
v_call: TRBV5-1; d_call: .; clone_size: .; j_call: TRBJ2-3; cdr3_nt: TGCGCCAGCAGCCTAGACAACGCGCCCTCAGATACGCAGTATTTT; cdr3_aa: CASSLDNAPSDTQYF
v_call: TRBV4-1; d_call: TRBD2; clone_size: many; j_call: TRBJ2-1; cdr3_nt: TGCGCCAGCAGAGGGACTAGCAACAATGAGCAGTTCTTC; cdr3_aa: CASRGTSNNEQFF
v_call: TRBV6-1; d_call: TRBD2; clone_size: .; j_call: TRBJ2-3; cdr3_nt: TGTGCCGGCAGCCCACAGCGGGGGGTCAGCACAGATACGCAGTATTTT; cdr3_aa: CAGSPQRGVSTDTQYF
v_call: TRBV28; d_call: .; clone_size: many; j_call: TRBJ2-7; cdr3_nt: TGTGCCAGCAGTATCCGGGACGGAACCTACGAGCAGTACTTC; cdr3_aa: CASSIRDGTYEQYF
v_call: TRBV20-1; d_call: .; clone_size: few; j_call: TRBJ2-1; cdr3_nt: TGCAGTGCTAGTTTGGGCGGGGCTAGCTACAATGAGCAGTTCTTC; cdr3_aa: CSASLGGASYNEQFF
v_call: TRBV6-1; d_call: TRBD2; clone_size: few; j_call: TRBJ2-3; cdr3_nt: TGTGCCAGCAGTGGGGCTAGCGGGGGGGCCCCGACGAGGGGGGATACGCAGTATTTT; cdr3_aa: CASSGASGGAPTRGDTQYF
v_call: TRBV7-9; d_call: TRBD1; clone_size: many; j_call: TRBJ1-6; cdr3_nt: TGTGCCAGCAGCCCGACGGGACAGTGGCCTTCACCCCTCCACTTT; cdr3_aa: CASSPTGQWPSPLHF
v_call: TRBV7-9; d_call: TRBD2; clone_size: few; j_call: TRBJ2-1; cdr3_nt: TGTGCCAGCAGTTCAGCAAGGACTAGCGGGCCCAATGAGCAGTTCTTC; cdr3_aa: CASSSARTSGPNEQFF
v_call: TRBV19; d_call: .; clone_size: many; j_call: TRBJ1-5; cdr3_nt: TGTGCCAGTAGTATAGGTGGCAGATGGCCCAGCAATCAGCCCCAGCATTTT; cdr3_aa: CASSIGGRWPSNQPQHF
v_call: TRBV30; d_call: .; clone_size: many; j_call: TRBJ2-5; cdr3_nt: TGTGCGTACCTACCAGGCCCGGGACCCTTCCGAGAGACCCAGTACTTC; cdr3_aa: CAYLPGPGPFRETQYF
v_call: TRBV3-1; d_call: .; clone_size: few; j_call: TRBJ1-3; cdr3_nt: TGTGCCAGCAGCCAATCACTAGGTTACACCATATATTTT; cdr3_aa: CASSQSLGYTIYF
v_call: TRBV5-1; d_call: .; clone_size: many; j_call: TRBJ1-1; cdr3_nt: TGCGCCAGCAGCGCCGGGGGGTTGGACACTGAAGCTTTCTTT; cdr3_aa: CASSAGGLDTEAFF
v_call: TRBV5-1; d_call: .; clone_size: many; j_call: TRBJ2-1; cdr3_nt: TGCGCCAGCAGCTTGTTGGAGAGGGGGTACAATGAGCAGTTCTTC; cdr3_aa: CASSLLERGYNEQFF
v_call: TRBV6-2/TRBV6-3; d_call: .; clone_size: few; j_call: TRBJ2-6; cdr3_nt: TGTGCCAGCAGGAAGGGGCGCTCTGGGGCCAACGTCCTGACTTTC; cdr3_aa: CASRKGRSGANVLTF
v_call: TRBV6-2/TRBV6-3; d_call: .; clone_size: many; j_call: TRBJ2-5; cdr3_nt: TGTGCCAGCCTGACCCTTAGCGGAGAGACCCAGTACTTC; cdr3_aa: CASLTLSGETQYF
v_call: TRBV6-5; d_call: .; clone_size: few; j_call: TRBJ1-1; cdr3_nt: TGTGCCAGCAGTTACCAGGAGTTTCCAATGAACACTGAAGCTTTCTTT; cdr3_aa: CASSYQEFPMNTEAFF
v_call: TRBV5-1; d_call: .; clone_size: .; j_call: TRBJ2-6; cdr3_nt: TGCGCCAGCAGGGAGGGACACGCGATCTCTGGGGCCAACGTCCTGACTTTC; cdr3_aa: CASREGHAISGANVLTF
v_call: TRBV7-3; d_call: .; clone_size: many; j_call: TRBJ2-2; cdr3_nt: TGTGCCAGCAGCCCGTCAGCGGTCGGGGAGCTGTTTTTT; cdr3_aa: CASSPSAVGELFF
v_call: TRBV29-1; d_call: .; clone_size: many; j_call: TRBJ2-2; cdr3_nt: TGCAGCGGTACGCTAACCGGGGAGCTGTTTTTT; cdr3_aa: CSGTLTGELFF
v_call: TRBV5-1; d_call: .; clone_size: few; j_call: TRBJ1-1; cdr3_nt: TGTGCCAGCAGCTTGCTTCACTCAGGTGGACGCGATGAAGCTTTCTTT; cdr3_aa: CASSLLHSGGRDEAFF
v_call: TRBV5-1; d_call: .; clone_size: once; j_call: TRBJ2-2; cdr3_nt: TGCGCCAGCAGCTCAGAGTACGGGGAGCTGTTTTTT; cdr3_aa: CASSSEYGELFF
v_call: TRBV28; d_call: .; clone_size: many; j_call: TRBJ2-1; cdr3_nt: TGTGCCAGCAGTTTCGGGTCCGTTTCGGTCGGCAATGAGCAGTTCTTC; cdr3_aa: CASSFGSVSVGNEQFF
v_call: TRBV2; d_call: .; clone_size: many; j_call: TRBJ1-4; cdr3_nt: TGTGCCAGCAGTGACGACGAAAAACTGTTTTTT; cdr3_aa: CASSDDEKLFF
v_call: TRBV18; d_call: .; clone_size: .; j_call: TRBJ1-5; cdr3_nt: TGTGCCAGCTCACTGAATCAGGCAGACGGTCAGCCCCAGCATTTT; cdr3_aa: CASSLNQADGQPQHF
v_call: TRBV10-1; d_call: .; clone_size: many; j_call: TRBJ2-7; cdr3_nt: TGCGCCAGCAGTGAGGAAACAACCTACGAGCAGTACTTC; cdr3_aa: CASSEETTYEQYF
v_call: TRBV11-2; d_call: .; clone_size: many; j_call: TRBJ1-4; cdr3_nt: TGTGCCAGCAGCGTGAGTGGGGTAGGACATGAAAAACTGTTTTTT; cdr3_aa: CASSVSGVGHEKLFF
v_call: TRBV19; d_call: .; clone_size: few; j_call: TRBJ2-3; cdr3_nt: TGTGCCAGTAGTATTAGCCGCGGCACAGATACGCAGTATTTT; cdr3_aa: CASSISRGTDTQYF
v_call: TRBV29-1; d_call: TRBD2; clone_size: few; j_call: TRBJ2-3; cdr3_nt: TGCAGCGTTGTGGGCGGGGGTAGGACAGATACGCAGTATTTT; cdr3_aa: CSVVGGGRTDTQYF
v_call: TRBV24-1; d_call: .; clone_size: few; j_call: TRBJ2-7; cdr3_nt: TGTGCCACCAGTGATTCCTCCTGGGAGCAGTACTTC; cdr3_aa: CATSDSSWEQYF
v_call: TRBV5-6; d_call: TRBD1; clone_size: many; j_call: TRBJ1-2; cdr3_nt: TGTGCCAGCAGAGGGGACAGGAACTATGGCTACACCTTC; cdr3_aa: CASRGDRNYGYTF
v_call: TRBV7-3; d_call: .; clone_size: many; j_call: TRBJ2-2; cdr3_nt: TGTGCCAGCAGCTACAGGGGGGGGCTCGCGAACACCGGGGAGCTGTTTTTT; cdr3_aa: CASSYRGGLANTGELFF
v_call: TRBV20-1; d_call: .; clone_size: many; j_call: TRBJ2-7; cdr3_nt: TGCAGTGCTTTAAGGGGGGACTACGAGCAGTACTTC; cdr3_aa: CSALRGDYEQYF
v_call: TRBV14; d_call: .; clone_size: .; j_call: TRBJ1-2; cdr3_nt: TGTGCCAGCAGCCGGATAGCTTCGGGCCTTGCGGGTGGCTACACCTTC; cdr3_aa: CASSRIASGLAGGYTF
v_call: TRBV2; d_call: .; clone_size: many; j_call: TRBJ1-6; cdr3_nt: TGTGCCAGCAGGAAGGACACAAGACATTCACCCCTCCACTTT; cdr3_aa: CASRKDTRHSPLHF
v_call: TRBV27; d_call: TRBD1; clone_size: few; j_call: TRBJ2-3; cdr3_nt: TGTGCCAGCAGTGGGCGGCGTCGACAGGGGGCAGATACGCAGTATTTT; cdr3_aa: CASSGRRRQGADTQYF
v_call: TRBV18; d_call: .; clone_size: many; j_call: TRBJ1-2; cdr3_nt: TGTGCCAGCTCACCACAGGTTGACTATGGCTACACCTTC; cdr3_aa: CASSPQVDYGYTF
v_call: TRBV5-1; d_call: .; clone_size: many; j_call: TRBJ2-3; cdr3_nt: TGCGCCAGCAGCTCACAGAGCACAGATACGCAGTATTTT; cdr3_aa: CASSSQSTDTQYF
v_call: TRBV7-6; d_call: TRBD1; clone_size: .; j_call: TRBJ2-7; cdr3_nt: TGTGCCAGCAGCTTAGCGGCAACAGGGGGCCAGTACGAGCAGTACTTC; cdr3_aa: CASSLAATGGQYEQYF
v_call: TRBV6-5; d_call: .; clone_size: few; j_call: TRBJ2-1; cdr3_nt: TGTGCCAGCAGTTCCCTCATTAGCTCCTACAATGAGCAGTTCTTC; cdr3_aa: CASSSLISSYNEQFF
v_call: TRBV28; d_call: .; clone_size: many; j_call: TRBJ2-2; cdr3_nt: TGTGCCAGCAGGATAGGCGGGATTTCGAACACCGGGGAGCTGTTTTTT; cdr3_aa: CASRIGGISNTGELFF
v_call: TRBV6-1; d_call: TRBD2; clone_size: many; j_call: TRBJ2-1; cdr3_nt: TGTGCCAGCAGTGAAGGCGGGAGTCTGAATGAGCAGTTCTTC; cdr3_aa: CASSEGGSLNEQFF
v_call: TRBV5-1; d_call: .; clone_size: few; j_call: TRBJ2-2; cdr3_nt: TGCGCCAGCAGCACCGGACAGTTCGGGGAGCTGTTTTTT; cdr3_aa: CASSTGQFGELFF
v_call: TRBV30; d_call: TRBD2; clone_size: many; j_call: TRBJ2-1; cdr3_nt: TGTGCCTGGAACCCCGGACTAGCGGGGGATGAGCAGTTCTTC; cdr3_aa: CAWNPGLAGDEQFF